Sequencing of this T cell receptor (beta chain) was carried out in a study of T cell repertoires in cytomegalovirus infection. Across the study: Both a matching HLA type and CMV infection were indicated by public TCR beta signatures. Study-level findings and limits: It was HLA-C-restricted CMV-specific TCR beta clonotypes that dominated the response ex vivo.

The CDR3 totals 15 residues. The V segment lost 3 bases and the J segment 3 bases; nucleotides outside the gene matches: 4. Germline V gives CDR1 SEHNR, CDR2 FQNEAQ (reference sequence). A word on this clonotype: Its antigen remains unknown.

TCRdb independently ran MiXCR on the reads; one entry per CDR3 protein. The sample yields around 180,000 distinct CDR3 sequences, under 25% seen once. The chain joins TRBV7-9 to TRBJ1-1; TRBD1 agrees at 10 bases. The TCR comes from a human donor in good health (CMV status not recorded). Some clones in this sample may be carry-over from other donors' samples. The source material was PBMCs. CDR3 sequence reads: CASSFGQGGHTEAFF. The DNA for the CDR3 is TGTGCCAGCAGCTTCGGACAGGGGGGTCACACTGAAGCTTTCTTT. Variable domain in full (rest from reference TRBV7-9 and TRBJ1-1): DTGVSQNPRHKITKRGQNVTFRCDPISEHNRLYWYRQTLGQGPEFLTYFQNEAQLEKSRLLSDRFSAERPKGSFSTLEIQRTEQGDSAMYLCASSFGQGGHTEAFFGQGTRLTVV.